Each of the 3 T cell receptor beta chains below was sequenced from the same sample in a study of T-cell reconstitution after alpha-beta-depleted transplantation in children. Construction of the TCRbeta library involved unique molecular identifiers. In TCRdb, the PCR reads were re-called with MiXCR into one record per CDR3 protein. The sample lists around 92,000 distinct CDR3 sequences, 12% occurring once. This material consisted of PBMCs from the stem cell graft donor, taken from the stem cell graft. All receptors come from a human donor who donated a stem cell graft to a child with inherited bone marrow failure.

To note about this clonotype: Just one base apart from a much larger clone, this may be a read error. The chain employs TRBV4-3 and TRBJ2-1; tentative D call: TRBD2 (6 bases). The CDR3 has 15 amino acids. With 4 bases removed from V and 6 bases from J, the gap between germline ends came to 16 bases. Per the germline V gene, CDR1 is LGHNA and CDR2 is YSLEER. The CDR3 is CASSPPGSPSNEQFF. In nucleotides, the CDR3 is TGCGCCAGCAGCCCTCCCGGGAGTCCGTCCAATGAGCAGTTCTTC.

The table lists this clonotype with many counts. The chain employs TRBV11-2 and TRBJ1-4; D is unclear. The CDR3 totals 15 residues. Between the trimmed V and J ends, which lost 1 base and 4 bases, there was a span of 10 bases. Per the germline V gene, CDR1 is SGHAT and CDR2 is FQNNGV. The CDR3 loop reads CASSLGAARNEKLFF. CDR3 in DNA: TGTGCCAGCAGCTTAGGGGCAGCCCGTAATGAAAAACTGTTTTTT.

The J gene is TRBJ2-7, the V gene TRBV4-1, with D possibly TRBD1 on 5 matching bases. The germline gives CDR1 MGHRA, CDR2 YSYEKL. This CDR3 comprises 15 residues. Trimming removed 0 bases at V and 2 bases at J, with 11 bases between. CDR3 in amino acids: CASSQDVGLAYEQYF. In DNA, the CDR3 is TGCGCCAGCAGCCAAGATGTGGGGCTGGCCTACGAGCAGTACTTC.